One and the same sample provided the 23 T cell receptor beta chains below, sequenced in a study of blood T cell repertoires in COVID-19. Libraries were prepared by immunoSEQ multiplex PCR; TCRdb keeps only in-frame clonotypes and omits some of them. The sample contains 90,000 or so clones, about 76% of which appear only once. The specimen sequenced was peripheral blood. These receptors all come from a human donor in a cohort sampled during active COVID-19.

The V and J genes are TRBV2 and TRBJ1-5, with TRBD1 identical over 8 bases. The CDR3 has 15 amino acids. Germline-derived CDR1 and CDR2 are SNHLY and FYNNEI. J gave up 4 bases and V 5 bases, and 7 bases lay outside the gene matches. The CDR3 region is CASSLDRVGNQPQHF. The DNA of the CDR3 is TGTGCCAGCAGTTTGGACAGGGTTGGGAATCAGCCCCAGCATTTT.

The rearrangement uses TRBV19 and TRBJ2-5, with TRBD2 matching over 9 bases. Germline CDR1 is LNHDA and CDR2 is SQIVND (reference sequence). The V gene end was trimmed by 5 bases and the J gene end by 5 bases; junction bases not matched to a gene: 3. The CDR3 length is 13 residues. DNA for the CDR3: TGTGCCAGTAGTGCAAGCGGGGGGGAGACCCAGTACTTC. Protein product: CASSASGGETQYF.

The gene calls are TRBV21-1 and TRBJ2-2; the table assigns TRBD2, which was not confirmed against the DNA. TRBV21-1 is a pseudogene locus. The CDR3 has 16 amino acids. CDR3 sequence: CARRGEREAGAGELFF. CDR3 DNA sequence: TGTGCCAGACGAGGCGAGCGGGAGGCCGGGGCCGGGGAGCTGTTTTTT.

The chain is built from TRBV3-1 (or the pseudogene TRBV3-2) and TRBJ1-2; D call uncertain. Germline CDR1 and CDR2: LGHDT and YNNKEL (reference sequence). The CDR3 consists of 13 residues. The germline V and J ends were trimmed by 1 base and 8 bases, with 11 bases remaining between them. CDR3 amino acids: CASSQGAAPGYTF. The CDR3 coding sequence is TGTGCCAGCAGCCAAGGGGCCGCACCCGGCTACACCTTC.

A note on this clone: The junction departs from germline at one end; a sequencing error may be responsible. V gene TRBV11-2 combines with J gene TRBJ2-3; D is undetermined. Germline V gene lookup returns CDR1 SGHAT and CDR2 FQNNGV. The CDR3 spans 14 residues. CDR3 bases: TGTGCCAGCAGCTTAGTTGGCAACCCAGATATGCAGTATTTT. This codes for CASSLVGNPDMQYF.

The rearrangement links TRBV3-1 (or the pseudogene TRBV3-2) to TRBJ2-1; the D gene is possibly TRBD2 (6 bases). V lost 4 bases to trimming and J lost 3 bases, with 13 bases between them. There are 15 residues in the CDR3. Germline-derived CDR1 and CDR2 are LGHDT and YNNKEL (reference sequence). Written as DNA, the CDR3 is TGTGCCAGCAGCCCCACGATGGGAGGCTACAATGAGCAGTTCTTC. This gives the protein CASSPTMGGYNEQFF.

The chain uses TRBV5-1 and TRBJ2-3, with 13 bases identical to TRBD2. CDR1 and CDR2 from the germline V gene are SGHRS and YFSETQ. Trimming took 4 bases from V and 3 from J; bases not matched to a gene: 8. The CDR3 sequence is 17 residues long. CDR3 region: CASSARPLAGGTDTQYF. CDR3 sequence (DNA): TGCGCCAGCAGCGCAAGACCACTAGCGGGAGGGACAGATACGCAGTATTTT.

The V and J genes are TRBV18 and TRBJ2-1; 8 nucleotides match TRBD2. CDR1 is KGHSH, CDR2 LQKENI, per germline. With V trimmed by 3 bases and J by 0 bases, 1 base remained unmatched. The CDR3 has 15 amino acids. CDR3 in DNA: TGTGCCAGCTCACCCGGGACTAGCTCCTACAATGAGCAGTTCTTC. Residues: CASSPGTSSYNEQFF.

This clone was seen at least ten times. This chain connects TRBV6-5 to TRBJ1-4; 8 bases map to TRBD1. The J segment lost 0 bases and the V segment lost 5 bases, leaving 2 bases of the junction unmatched. Germline V gene sequence: CDR1 MNHEY, CDR2 SVGAGI. This CDR3 comprises 15 residues. CDR3 sequence: CASSQQGATNEKLFF. As DNA, the CDR3 is TGTGCCAGCAGTCAACAGGGGGCAACTAATGAAAAACTGTTTTTT.

The chain links TRBV4-1 to TRBJ2-1; D gene ambiguous. Germline V gives CDR1 MGHRA, CDR2 YSYEKL. Trimming shortened V by 1 base and J by 6 bases, and 7 bases separated the two germline ends. The CDR3 length is 13 residues. The CDR3: CASSQGSSNEQFF. The CDR3 nucleotides are TGCGCCAGCAGCCAAGGATCCAGCAATGAGCAGTTCTTC.

The V gene is TRBV5-4, the J gene TRBJ2-3; 8 bases agree with TRBD2. V shed 2 bases and J 2 bases; nucleotides not matched to a gene: 4. Germline values: CDR1 SGHNT, CDR2 YYREEE (reference sequence). The CDR3 loop spans 15 amino acids. This CDR3 reads CASSFPGGDTDTQYF. The CDR3 DNA reads as TGTGCCAGCAGCTTTCCGGGAGGGGACACAGATACGCAGTATTTT.

DNA of the CDR3: TGTGCCAGCAGCTTAGGGGGCGCGGACGAGCAGTACTTC. This gives the protein CASSLGGADEQYF. The V and J genes are TRBV7-3 and TRBJ2-7; D is perhaps TRBD1 (6 bases). The CDR3 has 13 amino acids. Trimming took 2 bases from V and 5 from J, leaving 10 bases between them. Germline CDR1 is SGHTA and CDR2 is FQGTGA.

The chain recombines TRBV18 with TRBJ2-5; 13 bases align to TRBD2. The CDR3 consists of 15 residues. J lost 4 bases, V lost 2 bases, and 1 base had no gene match. Germline V gives CDR1 KGHSH, CDR2 LQKENI. In nucleotides, the CDR3 is TGTGCCAGCTCACCAACTAGCGGGAGGGGAGAGACCCAGTACTTC. As protein: CASSPTSGRGETQYF. The whole variable domain, filled in from reference TRBV18 and TRBJ2-5, reads NAGVMQNPRHLVRRRGQEARLRCSPMKGHSHVYWYRQLPEEGLKFMVYLQKENIIDESGMPKERFSAEFPKEGPSILRIQQVVRGDSAAYFCASSPTSGRGETQYFGPGTRLLVL.

About this clone itself: At the DNA level, this CDR3 is encoded by other sequences in the same sample as well. The chain carries TRBV5-1 and TRBJ1-2; TRBD1 aligns across 9 bases. CDR3 size: 14 residues. After removal of 0 bases from V and 4 bases from J, the junction contained 1 base not matched to a gene. CDR1 SGHRS and CDR2 YFSETQ come from the germline V gene. CDR3 nucleotide sequence: TGCGCCAGCAGCTTGGGGACAGGGGCCTATGGCTACACCTTC. This gives the protein CASSLGTGAYGYTF.

There are a few counts of this clone. The CDR3, as DNA: TGTGCCATCAGTGACTACGACAGGGGGGAGACCCAGTACTTC. Protein: CAISDYDRGETQYF. The J gene is TRBJ2-5, the V gene TRBV10-3; 9 positions agree with TRBD1. In germline, CDR1 is ENHRY, CDR2 SYGVKD. With V trimmed by 3 bases and J by 5 bases, 4 bases remained unmatched. This CDR3 is 14 amino acids long.

V and J are TRBV5-1 and TRBJ2-5; 12 bases are a match to TRBD2. J was trimmed by 4 bases and V by 1 base; bases with no gene match: 2. The CDR3 is 15 residues long. CDR1 and CDR2 from the germline V gene are SGHRS and YFSETQ. The CDR3 sequence: CASSLPSGRVETQYF. In nucleotides, the CDR3 is TGCGCCAGCAGCTTGCCTAGCGGGAGGGTAGAGACCCAGTACTTC.

The J gene is TRBJ1-1, the V gene TRBV18; 8 bases match TRBD1. V was pared by 3 bases and J by 0 bases, with 6 bases of the junction left unmatched. CDR3 length: 16 residues. Germline V gene data show CDR1 as KGHSH and CDR2 as LQKENI. Written as DNA, the CDR3 is TGTGCCAGCTCACCCACGACAGGGGACATGAACACTGAAGCTTTCTTT. It translates to CASSPTTGDMNTEAFF.

The chain carries TRBV3-1 (or the pseudogene TRBV3-2) and TRBJ1-4; 8 positions agree with TRBD1. J lost 8 bases, V lost 1 base, and 3 bases had no gene match. The CDR3 is 14 amino acids. The germline V gene has CDR1 LGHDT and CDR2 YNNKEL (reference sequence). CDR3 sequence reads: CASSQGTGSEKLFF. The CDR3 DNA is TGTGCCAGCAGCCAAGGGACAGGGTCCGAAAAACTGTTTTTT.

This clone was seen a single time. The gene calls are TRBV27 and TRBJ2-5, with a weak D call TRBD2 (6 bases). The germline V gene encodes CDR1 MNHEY and CDR2 SMNVEV (reference sequence). Trimming took off 0 bases at V and 3 bases at J, with 17 bases between the two ends. The CDR3 is 17 amino acids. The DNA of the CDR3 is TGTGCCAGCAGTTTATCCGGAGGCGGGATCGGGGAAGAGACCCAGTACTTC. As protein: CASSLSGGGIGEETQYF.

In DNA, the CDR3 is TGTGCCAGCAGTTCGGACAGCCGCTACGAGCAGTACTTC. This gives the protein CASSSDSRYEQYF. The chain employs TRBV27 and TRBJ2-7, with D possibly being TRBD1 (6 bases). V was pared by 4 bases and J by 3 bases, with 10 bases between. Germline assignment: CDR1 MNHEY and CDR2 SMNVEV (reference sequence). The CDR3 spans 13 residues.

This rearrangement joins TRBV24-1 to TRBJ2-1; 13 bases match TRBD2. J gave up 5 bases and V 2 bases, and 2 bases lay outside the gene matches. The CDR3 has 16 residues. Germline-derived CDR1 and CDR2 are KGHDR and SFDVKD. CDR3 sequence reads: CATSDYGLAGDNEQFF. Written as DNA, the CDR3 is TGTGCCACCAGTGATTACGGACTAGCGGGAGACAATGAGCAGTTCTTC.

This clone appeared a single time. V is TRBV19 and J is TRBJ1-1; 7 bases line up with TRBD1. Germline-derived CDR1 and CDR2 are LNHDA and SQIVND (reference sequence). Unmatched junction bases numbered 6, after V lost 8 bases and J lost 3 bases. The CDR3 spans 13 residues. In nucleotides, the CDR3 is TGTGCCAGTTCGACCGGGACAGACACTGAAGCTTTCTTT. Translation gives CASSTGTDTEAFF.

The J gene is TRBJ2-4, the V gene TRBV24-1, with D perhaps TRBD1 (5 bases). This CDR3 region has 14 residues. Germline CDR1 KGHDR, CDR2 SFDVKD. The germline V and J ends were trimmed by 4 bases and 7 bases, with 13 bases remaining between them. CDR3 amino acids: CATSDPYDSNIQYF. The CDR3 bases are TGTGCCACCAGTGACCCATATGACAGCAACATTCAGTACTTC.